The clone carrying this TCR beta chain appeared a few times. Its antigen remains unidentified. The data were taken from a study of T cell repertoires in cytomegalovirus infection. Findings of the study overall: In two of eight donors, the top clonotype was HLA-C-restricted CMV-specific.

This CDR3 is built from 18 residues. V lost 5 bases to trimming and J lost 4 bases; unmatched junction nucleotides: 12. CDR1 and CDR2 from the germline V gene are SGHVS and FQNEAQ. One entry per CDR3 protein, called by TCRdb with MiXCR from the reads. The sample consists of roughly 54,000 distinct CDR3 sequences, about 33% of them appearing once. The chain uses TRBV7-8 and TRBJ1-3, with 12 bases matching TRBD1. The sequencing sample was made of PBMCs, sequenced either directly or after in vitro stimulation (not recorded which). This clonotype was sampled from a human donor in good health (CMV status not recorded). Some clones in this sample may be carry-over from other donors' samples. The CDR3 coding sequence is TGTGCCAGCAGCACCCCTCGGGACAGGGGGCGAGGCGGAAACACCATATATTTT. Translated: CASSTPRDRGRGGNTIYF.